The rows below give T cell receptor beta chains drawn from one sample of a study of blood T cell repertoires in COVID-19. Sequencing used immunoSEQ multiplex PCR; TCRdb keeps in-frame clones, though not all of them. The sample includes about 88,000 clones, 91% seen only once; the top ten take about 1.8%. The sample comprised peripheral blood. These TCRs come from a human donor with active COVID-19. The donor label of this sample is uncertain. The CDR3 runs from the conserved cysteine through the conserved F or W. D genes are given only for firm matches. The size of a clone is reported for some rows only, either as once, few or many, or as a class for expanded clones.

D gene: TRBD2
V gene: TRBV2
J gene: TRBJ2-5
clone size: -
CDR3 DNA: TGTGCCAGCAGGCTACTAGCGTCGGGAGAGACCCAGTACTTC
CDR3 protein: CASRLLASGETQYF

D gene: TRBD1
V gene: TRBV5-1
J gene: TRBJ2-7
clone size: -
CDR3 DNA: TGCGCCAGCAGCCCGGGACAGGGTGGTATCGAGCAGTACTTC
CDR3 protein: CASSPGQGGIEQYF

D gene: TRBD2
V gene: TRBV11-2
J gene: TRBJ2-4
clone size: -
CDR3 DNA: TGTGCCAGCAGAGAAGGAGGAGGGCGGGGGGAAAAAAACATTCAGTACTTC
CDR3 protein: CASREGGGRGEKNIQYF

D gene: TRBD1
V gene: TRBV28
J gene: TRBJ2-7
clone size: -
CDR3 DNA: TGTGCCAGCACAGGGGGCACAACGCCCTACGAGCAGTACTTC
CDR3 protein: CASTGGTTPYEQYF

D gene: TRBD1
V gene: TRBV6-1
J gene: TRBJ2-7
clone size: -
CDR3 DNA: TGTGCCAGCAGTGACGGACAGGGGGGTGTCGAGCAGTACTTC
CDR3 protein: CASSDGQGGVEQYF

D gene: TRBD1
V gene: TRBV5-5
J gene: TRBJ1-4
clone size: once
CDR3 DNA: TGTGCCAGCAGCTTGGGCCCTCAGGGGGCTGATGAAAAACTGTTTTTT
CDR3 protein: CASSLGPQGADEKLFF

D gene: TRBD2
V gene: TRBV18
J gene: TRBJ2-3
clone size: -
CDR3 DNA: TGTGCCAGCTCCCGGGGGGGTCTGGCAGATACGCAGTATTTT
CDR3 protein: CASSRGGLADTQYF

D gene: -
V gene: TRBV4-1
J gene: TRBJ2-5
clone size: -
CDR3 DNA: TGCGCCAGCAGCCAAGATCATGGAGACCCCAGTGCGACCCAGTACTTC
CDR3 protein: CASSQDHGDPSATQYF

D gene: -
V gene: TRBV7-3
J gene: TRBJ2-1
clone size: -
CDR3 DNA: TGTGCCAGCAGCCCCCCTGGGAGTGTCAATGAGCAGTTCTTC
CDR3 protein: CASSPPGSVNEQFF

D gene: -
V gene: TRBV7-3
J gene: TRBJ2-7
clone size: -
CDR3 DNA: TGTGCCAGCAGCTTAATTCACGGTTCCTACGAGCAGTACTTC
CDR3 protein: CASSLIHGSYEQYF

D gene: TRBD1
V gene: TRBV2
J gene: TRBJ1-2
clone size: -
CDR3 DNA: TGTGCCAGCAGACCCGGACAGGGCGCTAACTATGGCTACACCTTC
CDR3 protein: CASRPGQGANYGYTF

D gene: TRBD2
V gene: TRBV7-8
J gene: TRBJ2-5
clone size: once
CDR3 DNA: TGTGCCAGCAGCTTACTCCGTTTCCGCCCGCCCACGACTAGCGGTAATCGGAAGACCCAGTACTTC
CDR3 protein: CASSLLRFRPPTTSGNRKTQYF

D gene: TRBD1
V gene: TRBV19
J gene: TRBJ1-1
clone size: few
CDR3 DNA: TGTGCCAGTAGTATAGGACAGGGGTATACTGAAGCTTTCTTT
CDR3 protein: CASSIGQGYTEAFF

D gene: TRBD1
V gene: TRBV2
J gene: TRBJ2-1
clone size: -
CDR3 DNA: TGTGCCAGCAGCTTTGGACAGGGCACCTACAATGAGCAGTTCTTC
CDR3 protein: CASSFGQGTYNEQFF

D gene: TRBD1
V gene: TRBV7-3
J gene: TRBJ1-6
clone size: -
CDR3 DNA: TGTGCCAGCAGCTTATCGGCAGGGGGCAATTCACCCCTCCACTTT
CDR3 protein: CASSLSAGGNSPLHF

D gene: TRBD1
V gene: TRBV11-2
J gene: TRBJ2-7
clone size: -
CDR3 DNA: TGTGCCAGCAGCCACCGGGACAGCGCCTACGAGCAGTACTTC
CDR3 protein: CASSHRDSAYEQYF

D gene: TRBD2
V gene: TRBV9
J gene: TRBJ2-3
clone size: -
CDR3 DNA: TGTGCCAGCAGCGTAGGTGGAGGGACTAGCGGGGGGGATACGCAGTATTTT
CDR3 protein: CASSVGGGTSGGDTQYF

D gene: -
V gene: TRBV10-3
J gene: TRBJ1-1
clone size: -
CDR3 DNA: TGTGCCATCAGTGTAGCAGGGGAATGGGGTGAAGCTTTCTTT
CDR3 protein: CAISVAGEWGEAFF

D gene: TRBD1
V gene: TRBV6-5
J gene: TRBJ1-6
clone size: -
CDR3 DNA: TGTGCCAGCGGACAGGGGGCGTACAATTCACCCCTCCACTTT
CDR3 protein: CASGQGAYNSPLHF

D gene: -
V gene: TRBV19
J gene: TRBJ1-1
clone size: -
CDR3 DNA: TGTGCCAGTAAACACCTCAGGGGAAAGACTGAAGCTTTCTTT
CDR3 protein: CASKHLRGKTEAFF

D gene: -
V gene: TRBV7-2
J gene: TRBJ1-1
clone size: -
CDR3 DNA: TGTGCCAGCAGCTTAGGAGCACGCAGGGAAGCTTTCTTT
CDR3 protein: CASSLGARREAFF

D gene: -
V gene: TRBV5-4
J gene: TRBJ1-3
clone size: -
CDR3 DNA: TGTGCCAGCAGCCTCACCCCCCGGGCCAGGGCCAGTGGAAACACCATATATTTT
CDR3 protein: CASSLTPRARASGNTIYF

D gene: TRBD1
V gene: TRBV19
J gene: TRBJ1-1
clone size: -
CDR3 DNA: TGTGCCAGTAGTGATACGGGACAGGGTGACACTGAAGCTTTCTTT
CDR3 protein: CASSDTGQGDTEAFF

D gene: -
V gene: TRBV12-3/TRBV12-4
J gene: TRBJ2-7
clone size: -
CDR3 DNA: TGTGCCAGCAGAGCAGGGTTCGAGCAGTACTTC
CDR3 protein: CASRAGFEQYF

D gene: TRBD1
V gene: TRBV18
J gene: TRBJ1-5
clone size: -
CDR3 DNA: TGTGCCAGCTCACAATCGACAGGGCCCAATCAGCCCCAGCATTTT
CDR3 protein: CASSQSTGPNQPQHF

D gene: -
V gene: TRBV10-2
J gene: TRBJ2-1
clone size: -
CDR3 DNA: TGCGCCAGCAGGGACAACGAGGCCTACAATGAGCAGTTCTTC
CDR3 protein: CASRDNEAYNEQFF

D gene: TRBD2
V gene: TRBV9
J gene: TRBJ2-3
clone size: -
CDR3 DNA: TGTGCCAGCAGCGGGACTAGCGGGGGGGGATACACAGATACGCAGTATTTT
CDR3 protein: CASSGTSGGGYTDTQYF

D gene: -
V gene: TRBV4-2
J gene: TRBJ2-3
clone size: -
CDR3 DNA: TGTGCCAGCAGCCAAGTTGCGAGGCGCACAGATACGCAGTATTTT
CDR3 protein: CASSQVARRTDTQYF

D gene: -
V gene: TRBV27
J gene: TRBJ1-5
clone size: -
CDR3 DNA: TGTGCCAGACTCGGCCAGCACAAACAGGAACATAGCAATCAGCCCCAGCATTTT
CDR3 protein: CARLGQHKQEHSNQPQHF

D gene: -
V gene: TRBV12-3/TRBV12-4
J gene: TRBJ1-2
clone size: -
CDR3 DNA: TGTGCCAGCAGTTTGTCAGGGGCCTATGGCTACACCTTC
CDR3 protein: CASSLSGAYGYTF

D gene: TRBD2
V gene: TRBV4-2
J gene: TRBJ2-1
clone size: -
CDR3 DNA: TGTGCCAGCAGCCGCGGACTAGCGGGGGGGAATGAGCAGTTCTTC
CDR3 protein: CASSRGLAGGNEQFF

D gene: -
V gene: TRBV6-5
J gene: TRBJ1-1
clone size: -
CDR3 DNA: TGTGCCAGCAGGATGACAGCCGCGAACACTGAAGCTTTCTTT
CDR3 protein: CASRMTAANTEAFF

D gene: -
V gene: TRBV7-9
J gene: TRBJ2-7
clone size: once
CDR3 DNA: TGTGCCAGCAGCCTCCGTTGGGGGTTGGGGGCCACCTACGAGCAGTACTTC
CDR3 protein: CASSLRWGLGATYEQYF

D gene: TRBD1
V gene: TRBV5-6
J gene: TRBJ2-7
clone size: -
CDR3 DNA: TGTGCCAGCAGGTTGAGACAGGGGATCCCGTACGAGCAGTACTTC
CDR3 protein: CASRLRQGIPYEQYF

D gene: TRBD2
V gene: TRBV7-2
J gene: TRBJ2-7
clone size: -
CDR3 DNA: TGTGCCAGCAGCTTACGGGGGGTGGAGCAGTACTTC
CDR3 protein: CASSLRGVEQYF

D gene: -
V gene: TRBV5-1
J gene: TRBJ1-6
clone size: few
CDR3 DNA: TGCGCCAGCAGCTTAACGGGGAATGATGATTCACCCCTCCACTTT
CDR3 protein: CASSLTGNDDSPLHF

D gene: TRBD1
V gene: TRBV7-9
J gene: TRBJ2-5
clone size: -
CDR3 DNA: TGTGCCAGCAGCTGGGGACAGAACCAAGAGACCCAGTACTTC
CDR3 protein: CASSWGQNQETQYF

D gene: TRBD1
V gene: TRBV25-1
J gene: TRBJ1-2
clone size: -
CDR3 DNA: TGTGCCAGCAGTCTGGGACAGGGTAAAGGCTATGGCTACACCTTC
CDR3 protein: CASSLGQGKGYGYTF